The 18 T cell receptor beta chains listed next were all sequenced from one sample in a study of CD8+ T cells in alopecia areata. Extracted RNA was reverse transcribed into cDNA, the sequencing template. Here immunoSEQ multiplex PCR was the method, and the copy in TCRdb shows in-frame clones only, minus some. The repertoire holds 100,000 to 150,000 clones, with approximately 49% as singletons. Sequencing used CD8+ T cells sorted from blood, obtained at week 0. All receptors derive from a human donor with alopecia areata.

The V call is TRBV4-1, the J call TRBJ1-2, with TRBD1 identical over 7 bases. The V segment lost 4 bases and the J segment 2 bases; nucleotides outside the gene matches: 4. The CDR3 covers 14 residues. Germline V CDR1 and CDR2: MGHRA, YSYEKL. The CDR3 here is CASSPTTGNYGYTF. CDR3 DNA sequence: TGCGCCAGCAGCCCGACGACAGGGAACTATGGCTACACCTTC.

The chain has TRBV29-1 and TRBJ2-3; 8 bases align to TRBD2. The CDR3 covers 14 residues. V was clipped by 5 bases and J by 0 bases; unmatched bases: 4. CDR1 and CDR2 from the germline V gene are SQVTM and ANQGSEA. CDR3 nucleotide sequence: TGCAGCGTTCGGGAGCGGGGGAGCACAGATACGCAGTATTTT. As protein: CSVRERGSTDTQYF.

This chain links TRBV15 with TRBJ2-1; D possibly corresponds to TRBD2 (6 bases). The CDR3 extends over 16 amino acids. Germline CDR1 and CDR2: LNHNV and YYDKDF (reference sequence). V lost 7 bases and J 10 bases, leaving 26 bases between the germline ends. CDR3 amino acids: CATTAWWGTPGQEQFF. CDR3 coding DNA: TGTGCCACCACGGCCTGGTGGGGGACTCCAGGTCAGGAGCAGTTCTTC.

In this sample, this clone turned up a few times. The rearrangement joins TRBV27 to TRBJ2-5, with 10 positions matching TRBD2. The CDR3 length is 16 residues. Trimming cost V 0 bases and J 6 bases; bases outside gene matches: 7. CDR1 MNHEY and CDR2 SMNVEV come from the germline V gene (reference sequence). CDR3 sequence: CASSLSPGTSVKTQYF. Here the CDR3 DNA reads TGTGCCAGCAGTTTATCCCCTGGGACTAGCGTTAAGACCCAGTACTTC.

The table lists this clone with a few counts. The J gene is TRBJ2-7, the V gene TRBV4-2; D is ambiguous. CDR3 size: 14 residues. The V and J ends lost 3 bases and 4 bases respectively, with 13 bases between them. In germline, CDR1 is LGHNA, CDR2 YNFKEQ. CDR3 protein: CASSQGLANYEQYF. Written as DNA, the CDR3 is TGTGCCAGCAGCCAGGGCCTTGCAAATTACGAGCAGTACTTC.

The J gene is TRBJ1-5, the V gene TRBV30, with 7 bases matching TRBD1. Losses at the gene ends were 0 bases for V and 4 bases for J; bases not matched to a gene: 3. The CDR3 contains 14 residues. The germline V gene has CDR1 GTSNPN and CDR2 SVGIG (reference sequence). CDR3: CAWSVKGANQPQHF. CDR3 coding DNA: TGTGCCTGGAGTGTGAAGGGGGCAAATCAGCCCCAGCATTTT.

CDR3 protein: CASTTGGLSPLHF. CDR3 coding DNA: TGTGCCAGCACTACAGGGGGTCTTTCACCCCTCCACTTT. V usage is TRBV6-5 and J usage is TRBJ1-6, with TRBD1 identical over 8 bases. The length of the CDR3 is 13 residues. Trimming removed 7 bases from V and 9 bases from J; junction bases left unmatched: 5. From germline, CDR1 is MNHEY and CDR2 SVGAGI.

This clone was observed a handful of times. The genes are TRBV29-1 and TRBJ2-2; D remains ambiguous. CDR1 is SQVTM, CDR2 ANQGSEA, per germline. The CDR3 has 11 residues. The ends were cut back, 4 bases at V and 5 bases at J, with 5 bases in the middle. CDR3 nucleotides: TGCAGCGTTGTAGAGACCGGGGAGCTGTTTTTT. Its protein product is CSVVETGELFF.

This chain links TRBV29-1 with TRBJ2-1; 11 bases fit TRBD1. Per germline, CDR1 SQVTM and CDR2 ANQGSEA. V lost 4 bases, J lost 7 bases, and 3 bases stayed unmatched. The CDR3 runs to 13 residues. The CDR3 DNA reads as TGCAGCGTTGTAGGACAGGGGGCGAATGAGCAGTTCTTC. Translating gives CSVVGQGANEQFF.

The chain joins TRBV13 to TRBJ1-1; 10 bases map to TRBD1. V lost 5 bases, J lost 4 bases, and 4 bases stayed unmatched. This CDR3 region has 14 residues. Germline V gene lookup returns CDR1 PRHDT and CDR2 FYEKMQ (reference sequence). The chain's CDR3 is CASSVWTGGTEAFF. CDR3 bases: TGTGCCAGCAGCGTTTGGACAGGGGGCACTGAAGCTTTCTTT.

The count of this clone is one. The chain carries TRBV30 and TRBJ1-6; D is ambiguous. This CDR3 has 13 amino acids. The ends were cut back, 8 bases at V and 9 bases at J, with 17 bases in the middle. Germline V CDR1 and CDR2: GTSNPN, SVGIG (reference sequence). The CDR3 is CAETTNPGSPLHF. As DNA, the CDR3 is TGTGCCGAGACAACGAATCCAGGTTCACCCCTCCACTTT.

The chain links TRBV9 to TRBJ2-7; 8 positions agree with TRBD2. This CDR3 contains 14 residues. Germline assignment: CDR1 SGDLS and CDR2 YYNGEE. V trimming: 3 bases; J trimming: 2 bases; junction bases outside the gene matches: 4. In DNA form, the CDR3 reads TGTGCCAGCAGCGAGGGACTAGGTGCCTACGAGCAGTACTTC. It codes for CASSEGLGAYEQYF.

The genes are TRBV29-1 and TRBJ2-7; 8 nucleotides align to TRBD1. Germline V gives CDR1 SQVTM, CDR2 ANQGSEA. Trimming took 7 bases from V and 5 from J; bases not matched to a gene: 10. The length of the CDR3 is 13 residues. The CDR3 DNA is TGCAGCGGTCAGGGGGCGGGTCACCACGAGCAGTACTTC. Translated: CSGQGAGHHEQYF.

The table lists this clone with a few counts. The chain employs TRBV5-1 and TRBJ2-7; D remains unclear. Germline CDR1 SGHRS, CDR2 YFSETQ. Trimming took 7 bases from V and 0 from J, leaving 8 bases between them. The CDR3 covers 12 residues. CDR3 bases: TGCGCCAGCTGGCGTGTCTCCTACGAGCAGTACTTC. It specifies CASWRVSYEQYF. Variable domain in full (rest from reference TRBV5-1 and TRBJ2-7): KAGVTQTPRYLIKTRGQQVTLSCSPISGHRSVSWYQQTPGQGLQFLFEYFSETQRNKGNFPGRFSGRQFSNSRSEMNVSTLELGDSALYLCASWRVSYEQYFGPGTRLTVT.

This clone appeared a few times. V is TRBV14 and J is TRBJ2-2; tentatively, D is TRBD1 (6 bases). The CDR3 contains 17 residues. Germline V CDR1 and CDR2: SGHDN, FVKESK. V dropped 3 bases and J dropped 1 base, with 15 bases sitting between them. In DNA, the CDR3 is TGTGCCAGCAGCCATCGACCGGGACACAGGAACACCGGGGAGCTGTTTTTT. It codes for CASSHRPGHRNTGELFF.

This chain uses TRBV27 with TRBJ2-4; 8 nucleotides agree with TRBD1. Trimming cost V 5 bases and J 1 base; bases outside gene matches: 10. CDR3 length: 17 amino acids. Germline lookup yields CDR1 MNHEY and CDR2 SMNVEV (reference sequence). Written as DNA, the CDR3 is TGTGCCAGCAGTCCCCTCCCTCGACAGGGGGCCAAAAACATTCAGTACTTC. Translated, it gives CASSPLPRQGAKNIQYF.

The chain carries TRBV5-1 and TRBJ1-5, with 9 nucleotides matching TRBD1. Trimming removed 0 bases from V and 5 bases from J; junction bases left unmatched: 3. The CDR3 spans 15 residues. Germline CDR1 reads SGHRS; CDR2 reads YFSETQ. The CDR3 reads CASSLDTGGHQPQHF. The CDR3 DNA follows: TGCGCCAGCAGCTTGGATACAGGGGGCCATCAGCCCCAGCATTTT.

The sample holds a few counts of this clone. The chain joins TRBV29-1 to TRBJ1-2, with D perhaps matching TRBD1 (5 bases). The CDR3 is 14 residues long. V was pared by 0 bases and J by 8 bases, with 16 bases between. Germline-derived CDR1 and CDR2 are SQVTM and ANQGSEA. DNA of the CDR3: TGCAGCGTTGAAGATGGGCTAGGGGCAGAAGGCTACACCTTC. This codes for CSVEDGLGAEGYTF.